This T cell receptor (beta chain) comes out of a study of blood T cell repertoires in COVID-19. Study-wide context: Spain, Italy and the United States supplied samples that represented acute and convalescent COVID-19. T cells, B-cell-depleted T cells, or PBMCs provided the cDNA or gDNA that served as material.

Authors' processing steps: For nucleated cells, counts were estimated from reference gene primer amplification. The repertoire was sequenced with immunoSEQ multiplex PCR; TCRdb's copy has only in-frame clones and lacks some. D and trimming come from the DNA, and the V and J calls and clone size come from that table. This sample has around 330,000 clones, with 88% found just once. Per the germline V gene, CDR1 is ENHRY and CDR2 is SYGVKD. The CDR3 spans 15 residues. Trimming cost V 8 bases and J 5 bases; bases outside gene matches: 7. Sequencing was carried out using peripheral blood. This rearrangement joins TRBV10-3 to TRBJ2-7, with TRBD2 identical over 15 bases. This clonotype was sampled from a woman aged 25 to 39 with COVID-19, enrolled during active disease. Here the CDR3 reads CAIGTGTSGGNEQYF. The CDR3 nucleotides are TGTGCCATCGGAACCGGGACTAGCGGGGGGAACGAGCAGTACTTC.